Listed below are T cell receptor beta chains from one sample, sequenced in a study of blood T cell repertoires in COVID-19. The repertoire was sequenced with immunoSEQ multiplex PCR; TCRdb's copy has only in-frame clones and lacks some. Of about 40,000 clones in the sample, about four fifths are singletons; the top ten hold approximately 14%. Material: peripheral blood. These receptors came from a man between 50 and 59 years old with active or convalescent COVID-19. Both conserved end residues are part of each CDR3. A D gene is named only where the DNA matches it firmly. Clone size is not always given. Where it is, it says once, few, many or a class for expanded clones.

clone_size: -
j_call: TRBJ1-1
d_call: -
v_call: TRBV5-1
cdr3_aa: CASSLGHPSSTEAFF
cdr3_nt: TGCGCCAGCAGCTTGGGGCACCCCAGTTCCACTGAAGCTTTCTTT

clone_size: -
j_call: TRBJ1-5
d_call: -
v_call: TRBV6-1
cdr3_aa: CASSEGGGYNQPQHF
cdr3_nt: TGTGCCAGCAGTGAAGGCGGCGGGTACAATCAGCCCCAGCATTTT

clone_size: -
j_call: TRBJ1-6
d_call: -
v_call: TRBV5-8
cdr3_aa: CASSLATGRSNSPLHF
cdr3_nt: TGTGCCAGCAGCTTGGCCACGGGTCGGAGTAATTCACCCCTCCACTTT

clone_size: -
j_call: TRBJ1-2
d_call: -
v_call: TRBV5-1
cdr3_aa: CASSSRRGNYGYTF
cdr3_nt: TGCGCCAGCAGCTCCCGGAGAGGGAACTATGGCTACACCTTC

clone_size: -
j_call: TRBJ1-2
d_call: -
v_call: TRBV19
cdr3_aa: CASSTQGWGYTF
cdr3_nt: TGTGCCAGTAGTACACAGGGTTGGGGCTACACCTTC

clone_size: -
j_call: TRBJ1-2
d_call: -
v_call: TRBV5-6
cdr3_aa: CASSLAGENYGYTF
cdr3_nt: TGTGCCAGCAGCTTGGCCGGGGAAAACTATGGCTACACCTTC

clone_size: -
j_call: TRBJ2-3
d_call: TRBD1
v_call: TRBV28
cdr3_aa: CASSPPGQGRGDTQYF
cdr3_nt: TGTGCCAGCAGTCCGCCCGGACAGGGACGGGGAGATACGCAGTATTTT

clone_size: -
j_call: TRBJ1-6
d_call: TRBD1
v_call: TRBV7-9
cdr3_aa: CASSPGTGENHSPLHF
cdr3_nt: TGTGCCAGCAGCCCCGGGACAGGGGAGAATCATTCACCCCTCCACTTT

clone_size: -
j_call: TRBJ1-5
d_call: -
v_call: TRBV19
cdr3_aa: CASSLGGLYSNQPQHF
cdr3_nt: TGTGCCAGTAGTTTGGGAGGGTTATATAGCAATCAGCCCCAGCATTTT

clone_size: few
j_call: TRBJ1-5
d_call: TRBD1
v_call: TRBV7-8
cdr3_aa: CASSLGGTGVAPGQPQHF
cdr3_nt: TGTGCCAGCAGCTTAGGGGGGACAGGGGTGGCCCCTGGTCAGCCCCAGCATTTT

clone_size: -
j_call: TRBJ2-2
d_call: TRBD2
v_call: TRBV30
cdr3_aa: CAWERGVNTGELFF
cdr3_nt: TGTGCCTGGGAGCGGGGGGTGAACACCGGGGAGCTGTTTTTT

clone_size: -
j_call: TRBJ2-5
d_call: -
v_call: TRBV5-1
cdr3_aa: CASSTATHQETQYF
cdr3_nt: TGCGCCAGCAGCACAGCTACCCACCAAGAGACCCAGTACTTC

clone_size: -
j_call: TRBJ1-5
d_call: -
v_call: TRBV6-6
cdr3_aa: CASSPIDQPQHF
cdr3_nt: TGTGCCAGCAGTCCTATCGATCAGCCCCAGCATTTT

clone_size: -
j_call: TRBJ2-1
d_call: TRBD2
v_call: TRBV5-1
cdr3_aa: CASSPLLAPGNEQFF
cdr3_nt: TGCGCCAGCAGCCCGTTACTAGCGCCGGGTAATGAGCAGTTCTTC

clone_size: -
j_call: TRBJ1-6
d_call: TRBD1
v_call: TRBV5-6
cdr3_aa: CASSPTGGSYNSPLHF
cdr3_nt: TGTGCCAGCAGCCCGACAGGGGGGTCCTATAATTCACCCCTCCACTTT

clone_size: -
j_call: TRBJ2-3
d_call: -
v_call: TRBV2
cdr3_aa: CAREGPGDTDTQYF
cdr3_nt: TGTGCCAGAGAAGGTCCGGGGGACACAGATACGCAGTATTTT

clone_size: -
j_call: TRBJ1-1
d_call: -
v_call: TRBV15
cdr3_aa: CATSRVEDGEAFF
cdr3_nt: TGTGCCACCAGCAGAGTAGAGGATGGTGAAGCTTTCTTT

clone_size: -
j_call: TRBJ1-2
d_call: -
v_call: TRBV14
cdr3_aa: CASSLGRRGAYGYTF
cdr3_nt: TGTGCCAGCAGCCTCGGGAGGAGGGGGGCTTATGGCTACACCTTC

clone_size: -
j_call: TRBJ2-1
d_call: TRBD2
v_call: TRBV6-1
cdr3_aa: CASSEESSGTVYNEQFF
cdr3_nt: TGTGCCAGCAGTGAAGAGAGTAGCGGGACGGTCTACAATGAGCAGTTCTTC

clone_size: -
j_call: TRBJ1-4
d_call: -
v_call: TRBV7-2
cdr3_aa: CASSLGGWKDEKLFF
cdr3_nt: TGTGCCAGCAGCCTGGGGGGGTGGAAGGATGAAAAACTGTTTTTT

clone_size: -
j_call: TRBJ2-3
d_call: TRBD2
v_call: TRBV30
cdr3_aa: CAWRKRGGTVDTQYF
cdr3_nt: TGTGCCTGGAGAAAGCGGGGGGGAACGGTAGATACGCAGTATTTT

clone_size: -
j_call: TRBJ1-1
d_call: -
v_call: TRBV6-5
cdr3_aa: CASSYIMNTEAFF
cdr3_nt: TGTGCCAGCAGTTACATTATGAACACTGAAGCTTTCTTT

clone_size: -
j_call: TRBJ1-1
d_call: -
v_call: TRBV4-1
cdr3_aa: CASSQVRGNTEAFF
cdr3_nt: TGCGCCAGCAGCCAAGTCAGGGGGAACACTGAAGCTTTCTTT

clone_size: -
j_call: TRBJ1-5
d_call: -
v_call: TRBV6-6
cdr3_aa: CASSYSNRGRKPQHF
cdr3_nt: TGTGCCAGCAGTTACTCTAATCGGGGAAGAAAGCCCCAGCATTTT

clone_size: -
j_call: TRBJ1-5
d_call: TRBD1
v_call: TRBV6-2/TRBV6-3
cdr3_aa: CASSYLAGGQPQHF
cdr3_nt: TGTGCCAGCAGTTACTTGGCAGGGGGTCAGCCCCAGCATTTT

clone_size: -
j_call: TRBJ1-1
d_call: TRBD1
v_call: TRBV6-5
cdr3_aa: CASRRDRGLITEAFF
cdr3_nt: TGTGCCAGCAGGCGGGACAGGGGATTAATTACTGAAGCTTTCTTT